What follows is one T cell receptor beta chain and its context. RNA was extracted with the RNeasy kit, and a quantity of roughly 0.5 to 1 ug was reverse transcribed using random hexamers. Using its own MiXCR run on the immunoSEQ multiplex PCR reads, TCRdb lists one record per CDR3 protein. The repertoire holds about 180,000 distinct CDR3 sequences, with 85% to 95% as singletons. The CDR3 has 13 amino acids. The germline V gene has CDR1 SQVTM and CDR2 ANQGSEA. V shed 0 bases and J shed 5 bases, with 10 bases lying between them. The source of the sample is a study of CD8 T cells in Susac syndrome. Peripheral blood CD8+ and CD4+ T cells were profiled by TCR beta sequencing. Negative isolation yielded the CD8+ and CD4+ T cells, while FACS enriched the TEMRA cells.

The TCR sequence derives from a human donor with Susac syndrome. The sample was CD4+ T cells from PBMCs. This chain uses TRBV29-1 with TRBJ1-1; D uncertain. CDR3 amino acids: CSVEERGWTEAFF. As DNA, the CDR3 is TGCAGCGTTGAAGAGAGAGGGTGGACTGAAGCTTTCTTT.